These 28 T cell receptor beta chains came from one sample sequenced in a study of response to subunit inactivated influenza vaccine. In TCRdb, the RT-PCR reads were re-called with MiXCR into one record per CDR3 protein. The table has under 550,000 distinct CDR3 sequences, approximately 7.2% seen once. The specimen was PBMCs from blood, collected less than 30 months after vaccination. The receptor set was obtained from a man between 50 and 69 years old who received an inactivated influenza vaccine.

This clonotype has ten or more counts. CDR3 amino acids: CASSQEPSSYNEQFF. The CDR3 coding sequence is TGCGCCAGCAGCCAAGAACCCAGCTCCTACAATGAGCAGTTCTTC. This chain links TRBV4-1 with TRBJ2-1; D is uncertain. Germline V CDR1 and CDR2: MGHRA, YSYEKL. V shed 0 bases and J shed 0 bases, with 6 bases lying between them. The CDR3 extends over 15 amino acids.

This clonotype was detected ten times or more. The V gene is TRBV4-1, the J gene TRBJ1-1; 11 bases agree with TRBD1. V trimming: 5 bases; J trimming: 5 bases; junction bases outside the gene matches: 7. Germline lookup yields CDR1 MGHRA and CDR2 YSYEKL. This CDR3 is 15 amino acids long. The CDR3 DNA sequence: TGCGCCAGCAGCAAGCCGGGACAGGGGGAGACTGAAGCTTTCTTT. This sequence encodes CASSKPGQGETEAFF.

In this sample, this clonotype turned up a few times. The chain couples TRBV6-1 to TRBJ2-1; possibly TRBD2 for D (6 bases). The CDR3 has 14 amino acids. The V end lost 6 bases, the J end lost 7 bases, and 16 bases lay between the germline ends. Germline CDR1 and CDR2: MNHNS and SASEGT. CDR3 in amino acids: CASSFFGGVNEQFF. The DNA for the CDR3 is TGTGCCAGCAGCTTCTTCGGAGGGGTAAATGAGCAGTTCTTC.

In its sample, this clonotype was seen a few times. The V and J genes are TRBV5-1 and TRBJ2-6, with 7 nucleotides matching TRBD1. This CDR3 comprises 16 residues. J gave up 0 bases and V 5 bases, and 5 bases lay outside the gene matches. The germline gives CDR1 SGHRS, CDR2 YFSETQ. CDR3 sequence (DNA): TGCGCCAGCAGAGAGGGGGCTCTCTCTGGGGCCAACGTCCTGACTTTC. This encodes CASREGALSGANVLTF.

This clonotype has a handful of counts. The chain recombines TRBV20-1 with TRBJ2-3; 7 nucleotides agree with TRBD2. V lost 0 bases, J lost 3 bases, and 6 bases stayed unmatched. Germline assignment: CDR1 DFQATT and CDR2 SNEGSKA (reference sequence). CDR3 length: 15 amino acids. In DNA, the CDR3 is TGCAGTGCTAGAGATTTCGCGGGAGCGACAGATACGCAGTATTTT. As protein: CSARDFAGATDTQYF.

The chain links TRBV6-2 or TRBV6-3 to TRBJ1-2; no reliable D call. Germline V gene sequence: CDR1 MNHEY, CDR2 SVGEGT. With 5 bases removed from V and 5 bases from J, the gap between germline ends came to 15 bases. This CDR3 comprises 14 residues. DNA for the CDR3: TGTGCCAGCAGTGGGATCTGGGGATCGTATGGCTACACCTTC. It specifies CASSGIWGSYGYTF.

This clonotype has more than one count but fewer than ten. The chain combines TRBV28 with TRBJ2-7, with 10 bases matching TRBD2. Unmatched junction bases numbered 5, after V lost 5 bases and J lost 4 bases. This CDR3 has 14 residues. The V gene's germline CDR1 is MDHEN and CDR2 SYDVKM. The CDR3 nucleotides are TGTGCCAGCAGTCTCGCTAGCGGGAGATACGAGCAGTACTTC. Translated: CASSLASGRYEQYF. Supplemented by reference TRBV28 and TRBJ2-7, the full variable domain reads DVKVTQSSRYLVKRTGEKVFLECVQDMDHENMFWYRQDPGLGLRLIYFSYDVKMKEKGDIPEGYSVSREKKERFSLILESASTNQTSMYLCASSLASGRYEQYFGPGTRLTVT.

In this sample, this clonotype turned up many times. V gene TRBV28 combines with J gene TRBJ2-4; D unresolved. V dropped 3 bases and J dropped 0 bases, with 15 bases sitting between them. The germline CDR1 and CDR2 sequences are MDHEN and SYDVKM. The CDR3 covers 17 residues. CDR3 DNA: TGTGCCAGCAGTTTCGGTCGGTCAGACATAGCCAAAAACATTCAGTACTTC. It yields the protein CASSFGRSDIAKNIQYF.

This clonotype was detected many times. The chain carries TRBV20-1 and TRBJ2-3; 8 bases are a match to TRBD2. V was clipped by 4 bases and J by 4 bases; unmatched bases: 7. The length of the CDR3 is 14 residues. Per the germline V gene, CDR1 is DFQATT and CDR2 is SNEGSKA (reference sequence). The CDR3 region is CSAKTSVPPDTQYF. The CDR3 coding sequence is TGCAGTGCTAAGACTAGCGTCCCCCCAGATACGCAGTATTTT.

The rearrangement links TRBV4-3 to TRBJ2-2, with no clear D. Germline lookup yields CDR1 LGHNA and CDR2 YSLEER. Trimming shortened V by 1 base and J by 6 bases, and 6 bases separated the two germline ends. The CDR3 loop spans 13 amino acids. The CDR3 reads CASSQASSGELFF. The DNA for the CDR3 is TGCGCCAGCAGCCAAGCCTCCTCCGGGGAGCTGTTTTTT.

About this clonotype: A much larger clone differs by one base, so this may be a read error. This chain uses TRBV10-3 with TRBJ2-3; D is perhaps TRBD2 (6 bases). This CDR3 comprises 13 residues. Germline values: CDR1 ENHRY, CDR2 SYGVKD. DNA of the CDR3: TGTGCCACCTCTTCGGGGGATACAGATACGAAGTATTTT. Its protein is CATSSGDTDTKYF.

Only a few counts were recorded for this clonotype. This sequence joins TRBV20-1 and TRBJ2-5; D is unclear. Germline-derived CDR1 and CDR2 are DFQATT and SNEGSKA (reference sequence). Trimming removed 3 bases at V and 5 bases at J, with 7 bases between. The CDR3 sequence is 11 residues long. CDR3 in amino acids: CSASSPETQYF. The DNA for the CDR3 is TGCAGTGCTAGTAGCCCGGAGACCCAGTACTTC.

This clonotype came up many times. The chain employs TRBV5-1 and TRBJ2-7; D gene unclear. Trimming pared 0 bases from V and 0 bases from J, leaving 7 bases between. The CDR3 has 14 residues. The germline CDR1 and CDR2 sequences are SGHRS and YFSETQ. CDR3 DNA sequence: TGCGCCAGCAGCTTGGTGCCAGACTCCTACGAGCAGTACTTC. The encoded protein is CASSLVPDSYEQYF.

This clonotype was detected ten times or more. This chain uses TRBV2 with TRBJ2-7; D is unresolved. Between the trimmed V and J ends, which lost 6 bases and 1 base, there was a span of 7 bases. Germline V lookup: CDR1 SNHLY, CDR2 FYNNEI. This CDR3 spans 12 amino acids. The DNA for the CDR3 is TGTGCCAGCAGAGGAGAATCCTACGAGCAGTACTTC. This translates into CASRGESYEQYF. Combining the CDR3 with reference TRBV2 and TRBJ2-7 gives the whole variable domain EPEVTQTPSHQVTQMGQEVILRCVPISNHLYFYWYRQILGQKVEFLVSFYNNEISEKSEIFDDQFSVERPDGSNFTLKIRSTKLEDSAMYFCASRGESYEQYFGPGTRLTVT.

A few counts support this clonotype. The chain combines TRBV4-1 with TRBJ1-4, with 7 positions matching TRBD1. This CDR3 is 15 amino acids long. The germline V gene encodes CDR1 MGHRA and CDR2 YSYEKL. Trimming cost V 3 bases and J 4 bases; bases outside gene matches: 5. CDR3 coding DNA: TGCGCCAGCAGCCAGACGGGACAGATTAATGAAAAACTGTTTTTT. This translates into CASSQTGQINEKLFF.

The chain carries TRBV4-2 and TRBJ1-5; TRBD1 agrees at 8 bases. Germline-derived CDR1 and CDR2 are LGHNA and YNFKEQ. V lost 2 bases, J lost 7 bases, and 13 bases stayed unmatched. The CDR3 extends over 17 amino acids. This CDR3 is CASSQKTGEAYRQPQHF. DNA of the CDR3: TGTGCCAGCAGCCAAAAGACAGGGGAGGCCTACAGACAGCCCCAGCATTTT.

There are a few counts of this clonotype. The gene calls are TRBV4-3 and TRBJ1-2; TRBD1 agrees at 7 bases. Germline CDR1 LGHNA, CDR2 YSLEER. V lost 3 bases, J lost 4 bases, and 8 bases stayed unmatched. This CDR3 has 15 amino acids. The CDR3 bases are TGCGCCAGCAGCCAGGATCAACAGGGGACCTATGGCTACACCTTC. Protein product: CASSQDQQGTYGYTF.

The chain joins TRBV19 to TRBJ1-2; 7 nucleotides match TRBD1. CDR1 LNHDA and CDR2 SQIVND come from the germline V gene (reference sequence). Trimming took 7 bases from V and 5 from J; bases not matched to a gene: 10. The CDR3 runs to 14 residues. CDR3: CASTIDRARYGYTF. CDR3 nucleotide sequence: TGTGCCAGTACCATTGACAGGGCAAGATATGGCTACACCTTC.

This clonotype was detected only a few times. The CDR3 nucleotides read TGTGCCAGTAGTTCCTTGAGGACCAAGATCCGCACAGATACGCAGTATTTT. Translated, it gives CASSSLRTKIRTDTQYF. This sequence joins TRBV19 and TRBJ2-3; D gene unclear. V was trimmed by 5 bases and J by 1 base, leaving 19 bases between them. CDR3 size: 17 residues. Germline CDR1 LNHDA, CDR2 SQIVND (reference sequence).

The chain recombines TRBV28 with TRBJ1-2, with D possibly matching TRBD1 (6 bases). CDR1 is MDHEN and CDR2 is SYDVKM in the germline V gene. This CDR3 is 12 amino acids long. Trimming removed 6 bases from V and 7 bases from J, with 12 bases in between. The CDR3 reads CASRPQGFGYTF. CDR3 DNA sequence: TGTGCCAGCAGGCCACAGGGTTTTGGCTACACCTTC.

The chain uses TRBV20-1 and TRBJ2-3; 14 bases are shared with TRBD2. With V trimmed by 4 bases and J by 5 bases, 8 bases remained unmatched. Germline assignment: CDR1 DFQATT and CDR2 SNEGSKA (reference sequence). This CDR3 region has 16 residues. DNA for the CDR3: TGCAGTGCTAAAGCGGGACTAGCGGGAGTGAGAGATACGCAGTATTTT. Amino acid sequence: CSAKAGLAGVRDTQYF.

This clonotype occurred a few times. The chain joins TRBV12-3 or TRBV12-4 to TRBJ1-5; 8 bases agree with TRBD1. With 5 bases clipped from V and 9 bases from J, the junction kept 6 bases outside the gene matches. CDR3 length: 13 amino acids. The CDR3 bases are TGTGCCAGCAGTGACAGGGGTGGGTCGCCCCAGCATTTT. Protein: CASSDRGGSPQHF.

This clonotype was detected many times. V usage is TRBV11-2 and J usage is TRBJ2-7; 7 positions agree with TRBD1. CDR1 and CDR2 from the germline V gene are SGHAT and FQNNGV. J lost 0 bases, V lost 1 base, and 9 bases had no gene match. This CDR3 is built from 17 residues. The CDR3 DNA sequence: TGTGCCAGCAGCTTAGTAGCGCTGACAGGGAGCTCCTACGAGCAGTACTTC. Translating gives CASSLVALTGSSYEQYF.

The rearrangement links TRBV4-3 to TRBJ2-3, with 11 bases fitting TRBD1. J gave up 5 bases and V 4 bases, and 5 bases lay outside the gene matches. This CDR3 has 15 amino acids. The germline V gene encodes CDR1 LGHNA and CDR2 YSLEER. The CDR3 DNA reads as TGCGCCAGCAGCCCCTCCGGGACAGGGGGAGATACGCAGTATTTT. This gives the protein CASSPSGTGGDTQYF.

This clonotype was seen a handful of times. CDR3 in amino acids: CASSPHYSTDTQYF. In DNA form, the CDR3 reads TGTGCCAGCAGTCCCCACTATAGCACAGATACGCAGTATTTT. The genes are TRBV7-9 and TRBJ2-3; no clear D gene. V lost 6 bases and J lost 0, with 10 bases in between. The CDR3 runs to 14 residues. CDR1 is SEHNR, CDR2 FQNEAQ, per germline (reference sequence).

The chain combines TRBV3-1 with TRBJ2-5; 10 bases match TRBD2. The CDR3 has 16 amino acids. The V segment lost 5 bases and the J segment 2 bases; nucleotides outside the gene matches: 8. Germline assignment: CDR1 LGHDT and CDR2 YNNKEL (reference sequence). The CDR3 protein is CASSSAGTSVQETQYF. CDR3 DNA: TGTGCCAGCAGCTCAGCCGGGACTAGCGTGCAAGAGACCCAGTACTTC.

The table lists this clonotype with many counts. The chain has TRBV27 and TRBJ2-1; D is ambiguous. V was cut by 0 bases and J by 6 bases, with 9 bases left in between. The germline CDR1 and CDR2 sequences are MNHEY and SMNVEV (reference sequence). The CDR3 has 14 residues. The CDR3: CASSLSVKTNEQFF. As DNA, the CDR3 is TGTGCCAGCAGTTTATCGGTAAAAACCAATGAGCAGTTCTTC.

This clonotype has at least ten counts. The chain employs TRBV19 and TRBJ2-3; perhaps D is TRBD1 or TRBD2 (5 bases each). Germline V gene sequence: CDR1 LNHDA, CDR2 SQIVND (reference sequence). V shed 3 bases and J shed 3 bases, with 13 bases lying between them. The CDR3 contains 15 residues. The CDR3 is CASSIGTQRTDTQYF. Here the CDR3 DNA reads TGTGCCAGTAGTATCGGGACCCAGCGGACAGATACGCAGTATTTT. The variable domain in full, completed from reference TRBV19 and TRBJ2-3, reads DGGITQSPKYLFRKEGQNVTLSCEQNLNHDAMYWYRQDPGQGLRLIYYSQIVNDFQKGDIAEGYSVSREKKESFPLTVTSAQKNPTAFYLCASSIGTQRTDTQYFGPGTRLTVL.